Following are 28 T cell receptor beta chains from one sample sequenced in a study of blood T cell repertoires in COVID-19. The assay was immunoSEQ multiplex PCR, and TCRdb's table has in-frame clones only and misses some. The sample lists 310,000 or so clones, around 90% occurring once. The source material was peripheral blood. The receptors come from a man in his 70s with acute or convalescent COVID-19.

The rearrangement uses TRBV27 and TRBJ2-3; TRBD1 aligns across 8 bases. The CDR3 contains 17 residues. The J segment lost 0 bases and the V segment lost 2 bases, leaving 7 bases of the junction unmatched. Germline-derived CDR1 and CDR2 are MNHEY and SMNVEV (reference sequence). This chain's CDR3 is CASSLARGRGSTDTQYF. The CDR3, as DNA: TGTGCCAGCAGTTTAGCCAGGGGGCGAGGGAGCACAGATACGCAGTATTTT.

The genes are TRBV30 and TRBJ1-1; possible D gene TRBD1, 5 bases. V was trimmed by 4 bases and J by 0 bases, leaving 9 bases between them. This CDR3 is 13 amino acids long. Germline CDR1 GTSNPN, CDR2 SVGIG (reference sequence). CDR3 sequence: CAWKTGMNTEAFF. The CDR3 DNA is TGTGCCTGGAAAACAGGCATGAACACTGAAGCTTTCTTT.

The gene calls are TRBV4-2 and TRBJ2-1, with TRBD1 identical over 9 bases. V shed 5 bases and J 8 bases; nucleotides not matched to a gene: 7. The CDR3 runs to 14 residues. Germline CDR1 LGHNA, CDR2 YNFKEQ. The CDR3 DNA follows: TGTGCCAGCAGCAACAGGGGGCGCGATGATGAGCAGTTCTTC. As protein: CASSNRGRDDEQFF.

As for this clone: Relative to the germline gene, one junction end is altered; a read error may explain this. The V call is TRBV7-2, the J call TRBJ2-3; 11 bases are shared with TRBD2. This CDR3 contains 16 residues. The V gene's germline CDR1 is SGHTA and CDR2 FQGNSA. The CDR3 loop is CASSLALAGGTGTQYF. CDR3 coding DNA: TGTGCCAGCAGCTTAGCGCTAGCGGGGGGAACAGGTACGCAGTATTTT.

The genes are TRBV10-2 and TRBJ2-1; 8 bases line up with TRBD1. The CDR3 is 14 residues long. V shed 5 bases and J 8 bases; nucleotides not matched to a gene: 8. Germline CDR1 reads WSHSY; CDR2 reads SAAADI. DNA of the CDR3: TGCGCCAGCAGTACGGACAGGGCAGGGGATGAGCAGTTCTTC. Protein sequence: CASSTDRAGDEQFF.

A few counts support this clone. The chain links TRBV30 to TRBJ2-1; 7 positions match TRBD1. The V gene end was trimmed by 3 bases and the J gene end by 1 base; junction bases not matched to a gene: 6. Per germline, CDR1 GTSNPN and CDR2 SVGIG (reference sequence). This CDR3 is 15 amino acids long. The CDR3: CAWSPGQLSYNEQFF. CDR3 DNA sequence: TGTGCCTGGAGCCCGGGACAGCTATCCTACAATGAGCAGTTCTTC.

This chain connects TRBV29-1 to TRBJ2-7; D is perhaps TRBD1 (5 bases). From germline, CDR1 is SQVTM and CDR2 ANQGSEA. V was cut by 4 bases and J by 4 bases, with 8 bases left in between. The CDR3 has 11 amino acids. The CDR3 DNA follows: TGCAGCGTTGTAAGGGGTTACGAGCAGTACTTC. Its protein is CSVVRGYEQYF.

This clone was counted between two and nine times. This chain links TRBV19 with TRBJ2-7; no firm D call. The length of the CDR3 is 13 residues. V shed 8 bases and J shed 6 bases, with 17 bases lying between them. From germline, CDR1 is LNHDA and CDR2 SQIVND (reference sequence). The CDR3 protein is CASHRTGSGEQYF. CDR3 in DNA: TGTGCCAGTCACCGCACCGGGTCGGGCGAGCAGTACTTC.

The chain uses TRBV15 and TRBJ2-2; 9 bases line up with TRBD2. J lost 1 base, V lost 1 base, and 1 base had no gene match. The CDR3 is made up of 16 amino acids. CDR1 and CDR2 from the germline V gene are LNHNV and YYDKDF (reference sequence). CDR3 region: CATSRASGKNTGELFF. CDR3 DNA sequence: TGTGCCACCAGCAGAGCTAGCGGGAAGAACACCGGGGAGCTGTTTTTT. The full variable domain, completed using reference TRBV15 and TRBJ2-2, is DAMVIQNPRYQVTQFGKPVTLSCSQTLNHNVMYWYQQKSSQAPKLLFHYYDKDFNNEADTPDNFQSRRPNTSFCFLDIRSPGLGDTAMYLCATSRASGKNTGELFFGEGSRLTVL.

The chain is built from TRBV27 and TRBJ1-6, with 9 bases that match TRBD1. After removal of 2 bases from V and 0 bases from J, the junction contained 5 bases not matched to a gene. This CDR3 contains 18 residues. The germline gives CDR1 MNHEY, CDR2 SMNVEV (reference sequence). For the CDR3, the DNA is TGTGCCAGCAGTTTAAGAGGACAGGGGAGCTCCTATAATTCACCCCTCCACTTT. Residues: CASSLRGQGSSYNSPLHF.

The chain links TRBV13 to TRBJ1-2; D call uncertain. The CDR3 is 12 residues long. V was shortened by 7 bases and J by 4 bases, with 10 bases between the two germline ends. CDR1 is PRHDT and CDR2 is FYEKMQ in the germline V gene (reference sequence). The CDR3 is CASTEVGYGYTF. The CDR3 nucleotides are TGTGCCAGCACCGAGGTGGGCTATGGCTACACCTTC.

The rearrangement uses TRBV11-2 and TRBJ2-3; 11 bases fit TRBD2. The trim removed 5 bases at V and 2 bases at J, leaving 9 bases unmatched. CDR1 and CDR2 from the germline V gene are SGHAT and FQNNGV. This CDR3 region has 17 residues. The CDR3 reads CASSPGTSGLSTDTQYF. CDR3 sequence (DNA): TGTGCCAGCAGCCCTGGGACTAGCGGATTATCCACAGATACGCAGTATTTT.

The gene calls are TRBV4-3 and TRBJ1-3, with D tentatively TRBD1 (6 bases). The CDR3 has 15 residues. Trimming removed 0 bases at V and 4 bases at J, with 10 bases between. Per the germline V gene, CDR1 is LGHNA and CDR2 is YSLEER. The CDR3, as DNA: TGCGCCAGCAGCCAAGATGGACAGTACGGAAACACCATATATTTT. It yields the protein CASSQDGQYGNTIYF.

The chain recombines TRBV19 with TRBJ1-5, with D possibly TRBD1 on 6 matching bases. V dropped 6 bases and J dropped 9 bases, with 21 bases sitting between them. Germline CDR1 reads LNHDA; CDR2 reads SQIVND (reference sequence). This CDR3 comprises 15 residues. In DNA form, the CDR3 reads TGTGCCAGTAGCGCGGGGGCGTTCGGGGTGATGCCCCAGCATTTT. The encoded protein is CASSAGAFGVMPQHF.

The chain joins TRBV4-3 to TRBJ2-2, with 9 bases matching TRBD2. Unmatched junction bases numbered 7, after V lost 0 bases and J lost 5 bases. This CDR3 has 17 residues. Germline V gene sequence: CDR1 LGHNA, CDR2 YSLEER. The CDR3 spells CASSQDVAGALTGELFF. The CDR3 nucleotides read TGCGCCAGCAGCCAAGATGTAGCGGGAGCGTTAACCGGGGAGCTGTTTTTT.

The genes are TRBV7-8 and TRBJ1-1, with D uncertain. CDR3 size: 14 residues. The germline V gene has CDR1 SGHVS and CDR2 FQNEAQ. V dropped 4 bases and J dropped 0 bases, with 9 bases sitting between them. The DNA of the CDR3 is TGTGCCAGCAGCTCTTTTGACATGAACACTGAAGCTTTCTTT. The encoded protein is CASSSFDMNTEAFF.

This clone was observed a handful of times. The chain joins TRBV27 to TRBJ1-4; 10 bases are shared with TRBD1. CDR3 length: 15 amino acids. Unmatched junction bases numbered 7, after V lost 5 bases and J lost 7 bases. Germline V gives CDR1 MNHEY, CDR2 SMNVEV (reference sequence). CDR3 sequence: CASSPRTGGSEKLFF. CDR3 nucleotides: TGTGCCAGCAGTCCGCGGACAGGGGGTAGTGAAAAACTGTTTTTT.

The CDR3 DNA reads TGTGCCAGCAGCCAAAGAATTGCCTTGAGAGGCCCCCACGAGCAGTACTTC. Encoded protein: CASSQRIALRGPHEQYF. V is TRBV4-2 and J is TRBJ2-7; D unclear. The CDR3 totals 17 residues. Germline V lookup: CDR1 LGHNA, CDR2 YNFKEQ. The V and J ends lost 2 bases and 5 bases respectively, with 22 bases between them.

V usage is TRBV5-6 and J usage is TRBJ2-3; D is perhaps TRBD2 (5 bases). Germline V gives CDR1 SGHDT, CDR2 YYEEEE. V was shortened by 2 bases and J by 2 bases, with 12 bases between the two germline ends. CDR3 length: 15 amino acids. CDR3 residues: CASSLLARHTDTQYF. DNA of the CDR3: TGTGCCAGCAGCTTATTAGCGAGACACACAGATACGCAGTATTTT.

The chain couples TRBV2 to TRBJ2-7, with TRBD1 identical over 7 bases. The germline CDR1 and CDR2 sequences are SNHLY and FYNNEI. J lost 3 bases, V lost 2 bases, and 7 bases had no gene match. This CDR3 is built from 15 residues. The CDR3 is CASSEMLGGLYEQYF. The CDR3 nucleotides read TGTGCCAGCAGTGAAATGCTAGGGGGCCTCTACGAGCAGTACTTC.

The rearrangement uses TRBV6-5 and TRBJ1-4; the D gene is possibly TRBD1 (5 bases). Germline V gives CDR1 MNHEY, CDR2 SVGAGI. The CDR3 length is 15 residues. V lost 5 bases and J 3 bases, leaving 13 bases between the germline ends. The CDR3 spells CASSPQGRPNEKLFF. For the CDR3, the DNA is TGTGCCAGCAGTCCCCAGGGCAGGCCTAATGAAAAACTGTTTTTT.

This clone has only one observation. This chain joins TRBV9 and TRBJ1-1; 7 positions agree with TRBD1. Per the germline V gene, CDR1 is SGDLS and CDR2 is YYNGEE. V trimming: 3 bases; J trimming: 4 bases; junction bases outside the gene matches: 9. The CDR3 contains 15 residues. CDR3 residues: CASSALQGLATEAFF. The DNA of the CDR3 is TGTGCCAGCAGCGCTCTACAGGGGTTAGCCACTGAAGCTTTCTTT.

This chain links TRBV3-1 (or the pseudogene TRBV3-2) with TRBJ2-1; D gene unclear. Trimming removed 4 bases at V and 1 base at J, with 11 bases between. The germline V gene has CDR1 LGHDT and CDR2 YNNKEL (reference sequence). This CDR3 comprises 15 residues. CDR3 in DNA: TGTGCCAGCAGCCGCACTCTAGGTTCCTACAATGAGCAGTTCTTC. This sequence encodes CASSRTLGSYNEQFF.

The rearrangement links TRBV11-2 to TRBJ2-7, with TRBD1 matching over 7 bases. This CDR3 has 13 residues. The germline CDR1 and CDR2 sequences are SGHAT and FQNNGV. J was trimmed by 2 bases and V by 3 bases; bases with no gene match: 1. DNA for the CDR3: TGTGCCAGCAGCTTTACAGGGGCCTACGAGCAGTACTTC. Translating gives CASSFTGAYEQYF.

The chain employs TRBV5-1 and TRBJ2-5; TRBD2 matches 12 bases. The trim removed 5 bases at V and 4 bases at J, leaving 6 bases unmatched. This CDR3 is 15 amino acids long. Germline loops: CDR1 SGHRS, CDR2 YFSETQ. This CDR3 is CASSLTSGRRETQYF. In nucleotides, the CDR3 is TGCGCCAGCAGTTTGACTAGCGGGAGAAGAGAGACCCAGTACTTC.

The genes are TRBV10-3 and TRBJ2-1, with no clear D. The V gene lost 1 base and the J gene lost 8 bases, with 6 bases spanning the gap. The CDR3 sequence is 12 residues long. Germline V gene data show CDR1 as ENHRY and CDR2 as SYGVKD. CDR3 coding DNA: TGTGCCATCAGTGAGTACCGGGATGAGCAGTTCTTC. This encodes CAISEYRDEQFF.

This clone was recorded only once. CDR3 DNA: TGTGCCAGCAGTTATTCCACGGGGAACACTGAAGCTTTCTTT. Its protein is CASSYSTGNTEAFF. The chain joins TRBV27 to TRBJ1-1; the D is unclear. Deletions cut 4 bases from V and 1 base from J, with 10 bases between. This CDR3 contains 14 residues. CDR1 is MNHEY, CDR2 SMNVEV, per germline (reference sequence).

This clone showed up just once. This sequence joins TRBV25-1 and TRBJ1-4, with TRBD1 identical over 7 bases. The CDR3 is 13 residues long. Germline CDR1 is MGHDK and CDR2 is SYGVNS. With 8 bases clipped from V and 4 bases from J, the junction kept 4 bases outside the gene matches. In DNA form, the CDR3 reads TGTGCCAGCCTGGACAGGCTTAATGAAAAACTGTTTTTT. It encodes CASLDRLNEKLFF.